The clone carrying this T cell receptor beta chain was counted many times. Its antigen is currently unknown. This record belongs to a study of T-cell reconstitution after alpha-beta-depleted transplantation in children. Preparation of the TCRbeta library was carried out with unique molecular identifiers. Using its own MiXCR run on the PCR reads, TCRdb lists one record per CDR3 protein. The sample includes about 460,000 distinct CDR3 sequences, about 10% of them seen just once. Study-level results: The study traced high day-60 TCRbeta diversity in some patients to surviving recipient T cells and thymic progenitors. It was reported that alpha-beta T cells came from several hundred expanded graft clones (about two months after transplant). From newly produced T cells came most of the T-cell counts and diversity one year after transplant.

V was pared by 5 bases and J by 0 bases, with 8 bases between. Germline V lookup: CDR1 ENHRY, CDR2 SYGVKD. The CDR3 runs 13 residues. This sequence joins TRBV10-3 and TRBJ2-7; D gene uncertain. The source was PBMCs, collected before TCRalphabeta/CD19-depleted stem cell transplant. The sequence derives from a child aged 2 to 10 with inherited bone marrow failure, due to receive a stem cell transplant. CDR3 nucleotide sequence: TGTGCCATCAGTAACGTCAACTCCTACGAGCAGTACTTC. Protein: CAISNVNSYEQYF.